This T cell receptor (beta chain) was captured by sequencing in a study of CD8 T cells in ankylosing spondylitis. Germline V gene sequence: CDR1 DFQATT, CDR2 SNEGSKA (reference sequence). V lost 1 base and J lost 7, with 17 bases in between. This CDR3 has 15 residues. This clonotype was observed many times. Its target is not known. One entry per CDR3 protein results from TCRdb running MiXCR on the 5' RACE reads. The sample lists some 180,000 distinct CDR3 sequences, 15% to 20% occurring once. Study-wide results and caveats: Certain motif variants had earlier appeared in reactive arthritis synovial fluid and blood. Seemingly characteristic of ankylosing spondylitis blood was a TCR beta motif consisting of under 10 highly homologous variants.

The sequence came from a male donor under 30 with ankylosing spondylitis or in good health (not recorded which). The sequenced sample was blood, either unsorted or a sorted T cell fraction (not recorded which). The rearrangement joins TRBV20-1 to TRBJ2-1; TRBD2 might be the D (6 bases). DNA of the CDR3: TGCAGTGCTAGAGGTTTTGCGGGATCTGGGAATGAGCAGTTCTTC. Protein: CSARGFAGSGNEQFF.